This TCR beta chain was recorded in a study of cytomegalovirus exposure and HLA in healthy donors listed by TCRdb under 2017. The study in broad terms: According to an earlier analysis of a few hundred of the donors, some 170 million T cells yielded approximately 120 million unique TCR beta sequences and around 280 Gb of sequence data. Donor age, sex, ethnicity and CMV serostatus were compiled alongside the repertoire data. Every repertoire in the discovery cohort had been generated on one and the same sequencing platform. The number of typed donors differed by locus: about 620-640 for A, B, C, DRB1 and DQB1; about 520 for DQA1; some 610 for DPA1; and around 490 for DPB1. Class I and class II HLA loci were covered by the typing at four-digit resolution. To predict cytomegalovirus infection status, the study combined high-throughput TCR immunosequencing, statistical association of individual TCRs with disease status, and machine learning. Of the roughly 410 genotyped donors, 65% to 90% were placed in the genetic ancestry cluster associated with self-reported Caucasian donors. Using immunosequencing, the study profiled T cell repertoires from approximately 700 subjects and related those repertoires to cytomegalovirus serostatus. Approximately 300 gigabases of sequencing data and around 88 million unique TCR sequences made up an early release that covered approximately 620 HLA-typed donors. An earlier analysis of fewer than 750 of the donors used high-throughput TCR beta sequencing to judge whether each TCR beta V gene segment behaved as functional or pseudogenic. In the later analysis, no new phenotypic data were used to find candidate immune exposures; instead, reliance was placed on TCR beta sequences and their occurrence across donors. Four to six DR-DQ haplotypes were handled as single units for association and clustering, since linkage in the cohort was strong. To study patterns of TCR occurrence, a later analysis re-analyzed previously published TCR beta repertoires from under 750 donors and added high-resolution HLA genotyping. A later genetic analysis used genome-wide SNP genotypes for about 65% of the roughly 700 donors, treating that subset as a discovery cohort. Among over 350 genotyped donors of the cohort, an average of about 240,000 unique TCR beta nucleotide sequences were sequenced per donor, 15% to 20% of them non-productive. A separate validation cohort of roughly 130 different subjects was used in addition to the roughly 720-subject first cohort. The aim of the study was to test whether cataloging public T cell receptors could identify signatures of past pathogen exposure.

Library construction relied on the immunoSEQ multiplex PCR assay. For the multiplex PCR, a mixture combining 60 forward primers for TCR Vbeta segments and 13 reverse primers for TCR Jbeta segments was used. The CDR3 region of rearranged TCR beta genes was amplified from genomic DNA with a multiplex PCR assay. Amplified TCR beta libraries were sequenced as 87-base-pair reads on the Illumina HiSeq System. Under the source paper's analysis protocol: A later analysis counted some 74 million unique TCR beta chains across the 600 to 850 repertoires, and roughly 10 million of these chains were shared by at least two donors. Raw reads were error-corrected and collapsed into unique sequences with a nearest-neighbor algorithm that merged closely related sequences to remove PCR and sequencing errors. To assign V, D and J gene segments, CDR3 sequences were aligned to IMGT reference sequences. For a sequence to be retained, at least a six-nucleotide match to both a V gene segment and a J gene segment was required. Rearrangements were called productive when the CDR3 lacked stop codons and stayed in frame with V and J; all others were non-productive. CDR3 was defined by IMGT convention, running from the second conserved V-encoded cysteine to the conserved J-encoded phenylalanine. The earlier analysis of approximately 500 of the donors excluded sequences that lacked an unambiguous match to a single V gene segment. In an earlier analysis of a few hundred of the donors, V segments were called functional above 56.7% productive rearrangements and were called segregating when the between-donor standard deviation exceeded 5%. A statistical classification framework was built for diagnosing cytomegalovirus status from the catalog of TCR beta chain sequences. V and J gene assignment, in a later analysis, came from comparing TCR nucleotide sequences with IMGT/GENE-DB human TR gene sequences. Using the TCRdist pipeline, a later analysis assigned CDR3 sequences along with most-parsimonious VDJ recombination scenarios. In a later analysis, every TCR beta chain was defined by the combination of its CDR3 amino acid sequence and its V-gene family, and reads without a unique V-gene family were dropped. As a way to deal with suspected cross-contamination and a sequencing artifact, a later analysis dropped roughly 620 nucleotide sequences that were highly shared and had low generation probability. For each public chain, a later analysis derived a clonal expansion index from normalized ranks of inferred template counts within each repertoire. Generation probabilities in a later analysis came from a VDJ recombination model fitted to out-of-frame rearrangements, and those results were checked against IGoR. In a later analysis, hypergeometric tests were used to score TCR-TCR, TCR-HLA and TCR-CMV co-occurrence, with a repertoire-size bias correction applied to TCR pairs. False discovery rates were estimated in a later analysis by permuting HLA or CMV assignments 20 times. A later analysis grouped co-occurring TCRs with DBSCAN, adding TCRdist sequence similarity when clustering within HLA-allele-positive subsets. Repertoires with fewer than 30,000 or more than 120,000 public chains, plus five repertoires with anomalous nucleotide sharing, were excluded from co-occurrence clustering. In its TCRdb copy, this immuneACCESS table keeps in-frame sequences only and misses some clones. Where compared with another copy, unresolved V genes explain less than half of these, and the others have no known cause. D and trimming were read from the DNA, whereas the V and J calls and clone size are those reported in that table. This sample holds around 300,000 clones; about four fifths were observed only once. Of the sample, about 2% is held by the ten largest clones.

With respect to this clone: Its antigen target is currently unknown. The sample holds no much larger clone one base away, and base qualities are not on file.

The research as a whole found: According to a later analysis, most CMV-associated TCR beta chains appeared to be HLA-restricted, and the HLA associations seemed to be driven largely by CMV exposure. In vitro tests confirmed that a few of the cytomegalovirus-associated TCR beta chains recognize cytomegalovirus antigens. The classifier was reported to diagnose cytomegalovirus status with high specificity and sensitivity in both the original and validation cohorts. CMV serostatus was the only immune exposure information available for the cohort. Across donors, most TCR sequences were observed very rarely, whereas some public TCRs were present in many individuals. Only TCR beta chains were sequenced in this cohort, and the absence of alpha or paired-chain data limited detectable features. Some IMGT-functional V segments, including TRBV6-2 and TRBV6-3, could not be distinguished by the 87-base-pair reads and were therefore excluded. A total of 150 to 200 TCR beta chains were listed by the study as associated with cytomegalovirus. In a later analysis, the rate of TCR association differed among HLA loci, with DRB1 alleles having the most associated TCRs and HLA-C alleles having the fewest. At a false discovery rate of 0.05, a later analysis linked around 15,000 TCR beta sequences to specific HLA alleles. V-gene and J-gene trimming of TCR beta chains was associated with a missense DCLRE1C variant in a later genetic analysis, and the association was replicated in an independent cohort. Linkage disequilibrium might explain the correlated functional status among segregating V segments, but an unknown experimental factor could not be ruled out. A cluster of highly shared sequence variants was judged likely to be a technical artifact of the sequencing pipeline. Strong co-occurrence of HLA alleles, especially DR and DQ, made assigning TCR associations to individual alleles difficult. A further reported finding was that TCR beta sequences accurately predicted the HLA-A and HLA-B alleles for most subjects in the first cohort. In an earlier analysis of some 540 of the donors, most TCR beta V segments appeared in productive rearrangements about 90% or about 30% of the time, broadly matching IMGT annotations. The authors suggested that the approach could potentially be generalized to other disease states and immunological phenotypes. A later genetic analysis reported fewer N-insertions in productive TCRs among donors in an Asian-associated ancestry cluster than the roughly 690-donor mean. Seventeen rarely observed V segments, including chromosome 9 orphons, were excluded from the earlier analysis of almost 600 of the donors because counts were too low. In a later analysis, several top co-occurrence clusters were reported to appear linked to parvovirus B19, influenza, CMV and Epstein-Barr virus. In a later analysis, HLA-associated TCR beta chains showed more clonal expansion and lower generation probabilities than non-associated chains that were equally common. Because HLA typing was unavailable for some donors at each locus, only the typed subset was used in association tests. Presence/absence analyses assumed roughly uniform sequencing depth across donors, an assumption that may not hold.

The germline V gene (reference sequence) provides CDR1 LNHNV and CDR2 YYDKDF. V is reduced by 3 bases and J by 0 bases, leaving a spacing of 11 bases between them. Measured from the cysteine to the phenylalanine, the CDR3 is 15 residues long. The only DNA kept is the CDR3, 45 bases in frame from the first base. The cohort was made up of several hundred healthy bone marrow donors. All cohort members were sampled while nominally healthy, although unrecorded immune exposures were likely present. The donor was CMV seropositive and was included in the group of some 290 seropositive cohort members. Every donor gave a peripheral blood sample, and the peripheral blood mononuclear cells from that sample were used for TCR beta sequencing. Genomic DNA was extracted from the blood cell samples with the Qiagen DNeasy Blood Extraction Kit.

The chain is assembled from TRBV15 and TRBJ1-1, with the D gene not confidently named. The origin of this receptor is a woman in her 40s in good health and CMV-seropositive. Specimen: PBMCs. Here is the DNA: TGTGCCACCAGCAGCGATATACAGCTGAACACTGAAGCTTTCTTT. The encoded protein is CATSSDIQLNTEAFF.